The T cell receptor (beta chain) described here comes from a study of cytomegalovirus exposure and HLA in healthy donors. General study results and limits: Segments of the TCR beta V type were, in most cases, productive about 87% or about 30% of the time in an earlier analysis. A later examination showed that TCR association rates differed by HLA locus, with DRB1 most and HLA-C fewest. CMV antigen specificity of three CMV-associated chains was confirmed in vitro.

Trimming took 3 bases from V and 7 from J, leaving 16 bases between them. The CDR3 contains 15 residues. Germline V gene lookup returns CDR1 KGHSY and CDR2 FQNENV. In the PCR, 60 Vbeta and 13 Jbeta primers were used. The method was immunoSEQ multiplex PCR; TCRdb's version includes in-frame clones alone and lacks a portion of them. The sample comprises 110,000 or so clones, 77% of which are singletons, and approximately 11% rests with the top ten. In regard to this clone: Its antigen is still unknown.

V is TRBV16 and J is TRBJ1-5, with D uncertain. Source material: PBMCs. The sequence was collected from a man aged 40-50 years in good health and CMV-seropositive. Here the CDR3 reads CASSHTPTPSQPQHF. CDR3 DNA sequence: TGTGCCAGCAGCCATACACCAACACCCTCCCAGCCCCAGCATTTT.